This T cell receptor (beta chain) was recorded in a study of CD8 T cells in ankylosing spondylitis. Study conclusions and caveats: In ankylosing spondylitis blood, a motif of seven or eight highly homologous TCR beta variants appeared characteristic. Disease-associated clonotypes exhibited CD8+ identity and were relatively infrequent in peripheral blood. There were earlier reports of some motif variants in reactive arthritis synovial fluid and blood.

Between the trimmed V and J ends, which lost 1 base and 7 bases, there was a span of 12 bases. Germline V gene sequence: CDR1 SGHRS, CDR2 YFSETQ. The CDR3 is made up of 14 amino acids. Quantitative 5'-RACE with molecular barcodes produced the TCR beta libraries. Via MiXCR, TCRdb re-called the 5' RACE reads, giving one row per CDR3 protein. Of around 130,000 distinct CDR3 sequences in the sample, about a tenth were seen once. This clonotype was seen a handful of times. Its antigen is not known. The source material was blood, either unsorted or a sorted T cell fraction (not recorded which). This TCR derives from a male donor with ankylosing spondylitis or in good health (not recorded which). The V gene is TRBV5-1, the J gene TRBJ2-1; the D gene could be TRBD1 or TRBD2 (5 bases each). The CDR3 sequence is CASSLSGTNNEQFF. In DNA, the CDR3 is TGCGCCAGCAGCTTGTCCGGGACCAATAATGAGCAGTTCTTC.